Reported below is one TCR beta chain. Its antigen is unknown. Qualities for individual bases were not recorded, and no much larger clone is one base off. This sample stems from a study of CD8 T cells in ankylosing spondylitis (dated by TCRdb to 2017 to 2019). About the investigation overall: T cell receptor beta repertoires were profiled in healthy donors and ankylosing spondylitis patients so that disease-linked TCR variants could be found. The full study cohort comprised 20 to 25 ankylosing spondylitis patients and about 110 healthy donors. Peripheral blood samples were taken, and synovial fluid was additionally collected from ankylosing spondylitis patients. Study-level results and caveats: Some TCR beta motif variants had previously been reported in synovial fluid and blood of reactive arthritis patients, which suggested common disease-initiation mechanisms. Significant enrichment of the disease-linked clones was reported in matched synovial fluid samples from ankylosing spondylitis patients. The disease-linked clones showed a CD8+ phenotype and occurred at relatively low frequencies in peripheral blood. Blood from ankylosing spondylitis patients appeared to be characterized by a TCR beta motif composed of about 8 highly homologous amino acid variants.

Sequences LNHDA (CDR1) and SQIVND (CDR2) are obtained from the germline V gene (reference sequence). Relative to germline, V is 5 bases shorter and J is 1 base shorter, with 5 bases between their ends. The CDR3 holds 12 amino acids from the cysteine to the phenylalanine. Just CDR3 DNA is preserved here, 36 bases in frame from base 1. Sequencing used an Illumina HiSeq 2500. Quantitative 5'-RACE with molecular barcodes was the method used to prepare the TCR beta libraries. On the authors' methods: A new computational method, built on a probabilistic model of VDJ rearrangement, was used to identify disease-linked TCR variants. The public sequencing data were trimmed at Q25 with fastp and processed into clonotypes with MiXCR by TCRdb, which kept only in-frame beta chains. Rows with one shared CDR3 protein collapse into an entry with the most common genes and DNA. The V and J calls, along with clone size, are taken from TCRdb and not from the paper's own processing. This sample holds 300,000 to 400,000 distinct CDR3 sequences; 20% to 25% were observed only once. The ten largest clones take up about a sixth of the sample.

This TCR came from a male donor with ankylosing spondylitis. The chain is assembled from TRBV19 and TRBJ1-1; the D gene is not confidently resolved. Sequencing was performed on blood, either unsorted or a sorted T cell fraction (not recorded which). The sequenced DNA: TGTGCCAGTAGTTGGGCGAACACTGAAGCTTTCTTT. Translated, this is CASSWANTEAFF.